This entry lists 30 T cell receptor beta chains sequenced from one sample in a study of OX40 agonist ivuxolimab in advanced cancers. Measured with immunoSEQ multiplex PCR; TCRdb has only the in-frame clones, and not every one. The sample includes about 60,000 clones, around 92% of them seen just once. The sample in question was CD4+ or CD8+ T cells sorted from blood, obtained in a trial of the OX40 agonist ivuxolimab. All receptors derive from an adult with an advanced solid tumor such as melanoma, head and neck, liver or kidney cancer.

The chain links TRBV11-3 to TRBJ2-1, with 12 bases fitting TRBD1. Trimming took 5 bases from V and 8 from J; bases not matched to a gene: 7. Germline V CDR1 and CDR2: SGHNT, YENEEA. The CDR3 has 15 amino acids. CDR3 in amino acids: CASSPGTGGGDEQFF. DNA for the CDR3: TGTGCCAGCAGCCCCGGGACAGGGGGCGGCGATGAGCAGTTCTTC. Using reference TRBV11-3 and TRBJ2-1 for the parts outside the CDR3, the full variable domain is EAGVVQSPRYKIIEKKQPVAFWCNPISGHNTLYWYLQNLGQGPELLIRYENEEAVDDSQLPKDRFSAERLKGVDSTLKIQPAELGDSAVYLCASSPGTGGGDEQFFGPGTRLTVL.

This chain links TRBV2 with TRBJ2-5; no definite D call. The J call may be incorrect, as the DNA end agrees better with TRBJ2-7. Germline V lookup: CDR1 SNHLY, CDR2 FYNNEI. The CDR3 sequence is 13 residues long. CDR3 nucleotides: TGTGCCAGCAAGTGGGTAGACTCCTACGAGCAGTACTTC. Translation: CASKWVDSYEQYF.

Regarding this clone: The limits of the CDR3 on the DNA are not certain, so only TCRdb's listed CDR3 is given. J is TRBJ2-7 and V is TRBV28; the table's D call TRBD1 went unverified against the DNA. In germline, CDR1 is MDHEN, CDR2 SYDVKM. The CDR3 length is 15 residues, termini included. The CDR3 sequence: CASSFLAQALYEQYF.

A note on this clone: A read error may produce the germline difference seen at one junction end. The rearrangement uses TRBV7-7 and TRBJ2-5, with a possible D match to TRBD1 (5 bases). Looked up from germline, CDR1 is SSHAT and CDR2 is FNYEAQ (reference sequence). The CDR3 loop spans 16 amino acids. The CDR3 loop is CASSLDPFQGQETQYF. The CDR3 DNA reads TGTGCTAGCAGCTTAGATCCCTTCCAGGGCCAAGAGACCCAGTACTTC.

This chain joins TRBV19 and TRBJ2-7; no reliable D call. This CDR3 has 13 amino acids. Deletions cut 3 bases from V and 2 bases from J, with 8 bases between. Germline loops: CDR1 LNHDA, CDR2 SQIVND (reference sequence). DNA for the CDR3: TGTGCCAGTAGTATCGGAAAAACCTACGAGCAGTACTTC. Translating gives CASSIGKTYEQYF.

This chain connects TRBV5-6 to TRBJ1-2, with D unresolved. CDR1 and CDR2 (germline): SGHDT, YYEEEE. The CDR3 sequence is 12 residues long. V lost 4 bases and J 11 bases, leaving 15 bases between the germline ends. CDR3 amino acids: CASSPWTGMYTF. DNA for the CDR3: TGTGCCAGCAGCCCATGGACGGGCATGTACACCTTC.

The chain employs TRBV7-6 and TRBJ2-7, with a tentative D call TRBD2 (6 bases). This CDR3 has 15 amino acids. Germline V gene data show CDR1 as SGHVS and CDR2 as FNYEAQ. Deletions cut 1 base from V and 2 bases from J, with 12 bases between. CDR3 sequence (DNA): TGTGCCAGCAGCTTAGAGGCTAGCGACACCTACGAGCAGTACTTC. Its translation: CASSLEASDTYEQYF.

The V call is TRBV6-1, the J call TRBJ2-7; D not resolved. The germline V gene encodes CDR1 MNHNS and CDR2 SASEGT. The V end lost 0 bases, the J end lost 5 bases, and 11 bases lay between the germline ends. The CDR3 contains 14 residues. This CDR3 reads CASSEATVINEQYF. In DNA, the CDR3 is TGTGCCAGCAGTGAAGCTACAGTAATCAACGAGCAGTACTTC.

The CDR3: CASSLTRRGRGEQYF. CDR3 nucleotides: TGTGCCAGCAGCTTAACGCGGCGGGGTCGAGGCGAGCAGTACTTC. The chain recombines TRBV7-3 with TRBJ2-7; D is perhaps TRBD2 (6 bases). This CDR3 region has 15 residues. CDR1 SGHTA and CDR2 FQGTGA come from the germline V gene. Between the trimmed V and J ends, which lost 0 bases and 6 bases, there was a span of 15 bases.

The CDR3 DNA follows: TGTGCCAGCAGTTTAGCGGGAGGGCCTTCGGAGACCCAGTACTTC. Translating it yields CASSLAGGPSETQYF. The chain is built from TRBV28 and TRBJ2-5, with 9 bases fitting TRBD2. The CDR3 spans 15 residues. The germline gives CDR1 MDHEN, CDR2 SYDVKM. J was trimmed by 5 bases and V by 2 bases; bases with no gene match: 6.

The CDR3 sequence is CASSLTGGVTDTQYF. In nucleotides, the CDR3 is TGTGCCAGCAGCTTGACAGGGGGCGTTACAGATACGCAGTATTTT. The chain employs TRBV5-6 and TRBJ2-3; 9 bases line up with TRBD1. V was pared by 1 base and J by 3 bases, with 3 bases of the junction left unmatched. Germline lookup yields CDR1 SGHDT and CDR2 YYEEEE. CDR3 length: 15 residues.

CDR3 in DNA: TGTGCCAGCACCTCCAGCAGAGAGAGCACAGATACGCAGTATTTT. Protein: CASTSSRESTDTQYF. The rearrangement joins TRBV6-5 to TRBJ2-3, with D hard to call. The CDR3 spans 15 residues. Looked up from germline, CDR1 is MNHEY and CDR2 is SVGAGI. V was cut by 7 bases and J by 0 bases, with 14 bases left in between.

The chain joins TRBV7-8 to TRBJ1-2, with 8 nucleotides matching TRBD1. The CDR3 length is 14 residues. V trimming: 3 bases; J trimming: 4 bases; junction bases outside the gene matches: 4. Looked up from germline, CDR1 is SGHVS and CDR2 is FQNEAQ. CDR3 in DNA: TGTGCCAGCAGCTTCGACAGGGGAACCTATGGCTACACCTTC. It encodes CASSFDRGTYGYTF. Using reference TRBV7-8 and TRBJ1-2 for the parts outside the CDR3, the full variable domain is GAGVSQSPRYKVAKRGQDVALRCDPISGHVSLFWYQQALGQGPEFLTYFQNEAQLDKSGLPSDRFFAERPEGSVSTLKIQRTQQEDSAVYLCASSFDRGTYGYTFGSGTRLTVV.

This clone was seen more than once but under ten times. This chain uses TRBV9 with TRBJ2-1; TRBD2 might be the D (6 bases). The CDR3 length is 15 residues. The V and J ends lost 0 bases and 4 bases respectively, with 11 bases between them. The V gene's germline CDR1 is SGDLS and CDR2 YYNGEE. CDR3 in DNA: TGTGCCAGCAGCGTAGTGGGGACTGGGTACAATGAGCAGTTCTTC. Translated, it gives CASSVVGTGYNEQFF.

The J gene is TRBJ2-7, the V gene TRBV7-8; TRBD2 matches 8 bases. Germline CDR1 and CDR2: SGHVS and FQNEAQ. The CDR3 contains 15 residues. With V trimmed by 1 base and J by 3 bases, 5 bases remained unmatched. CDR3 bases: TGTGCCAGCAGCTTAGGTAGCGGGATTCACTACGAGCAGTACTTC. It specifies CASSLGSGIHYEQYF.

The rearrangement joins TRBV27 to TRBJ1-5; D is unresolved. The V end was cut by 3 bases, the J end by 0 bases, with 0 bases between. This CDR3 is built from 12 residues. Germline assignment: CDR1 MNHEY and CDR2 SMNVEV (reference sequence). The CDR3 nucleotides are TGTGCCAGCAGTTTTAGCAATCAGCCCCAGCATTTT. Protein sequence: CASSFSNQPQHF.

This clone was seen a handful of times. The genes are TRBV9 and TRBJ1-1; possibly TRBD1 for D (5 bases). The CDR3 contains 14 residues. V gave up 0 bases and J gave up 2 bases, with 8 bases separating them. The germline V gene has CDR1 SGDLS and CDR2 YYNGEE. CDR3 sequence (DNA): TGTGCCAGCAGCGTAGTGACAGTCAACACTGAAGCTTTCTTT. Translation gives CASSVVTVNTEAFF.

V usage is TRBV14 and J usage is TRBJ2-7, with 7 bases matching TRBD1. V shed 1 base, J shed 3 bases, and the junction held 3 bases outside the gene matches. This CDR3 is built from 14 residues. The germline V gene encodes CDR1 SGHDN and CDR2 FVKESK. The CDR3 region has the DNA TGTGCCAGCAGCCAAGCGACAGGGAACTACGAGCAGTACTTC. This translates into CASSQATGNYEQYF.

The J gene is TRBJ1-2, the V gene TRBV19; D is unclear. V was clipped by 5 bases and J by 5 bases, with 9 bases between them. In germline, CDR1 is LNHDA, CDR2 SQIVND (reference sequence). This CDR3 contains 12 residues. The CDR3 loop reads CASSADVYGYTF. CDR3 sequence (DNA): TGTGCCAGTAGTGCTGACGTGTATGGCTACACCTTC.

This chain connects TRBV6-5 to TRBJ2-3; 8 bases map to TRBD2. Germline trimming cut 6 bases from V and 2 bases from J; bases unmatched to any gene: 4. The CDR3 is 14 residues long. The germline CDR1 and CDR2 sequences are MNHEY and SVGAGI. The CDR3 spells CASSGLAPTDTQYF. The CDR3 DNA follows: TGTGCCAGCAGCGGACTAGCCCCCACAGATACGCAGTATTTT.

In its sample, this clone was seen once. This chain uses TRBV28 with TRBJ2-2; 10 positions match TRBD2. Germline CDR1 reads MDHEN; CDR2 reads SYDVKM. The trim removed 3 bases at V and 5 bases at J, leaving 27 bases unmatched. The CDR3 loop spans 23 amino acids. This CDR3 is CASSFIGPWATLGSGRGTGELFF. CDR3 nucleotides: TGTGCCAGCAGTTTCATAGGTCCATGGGCGACGCTGGGAAGCGGGAGGGGGACCGGGGAGCTGTTTTTT.

The chain links TRBV7-2 to TRBJ2-7; TRBD2 matches 13 bases. The CDR3 is 18 residues long. Germline CDR1 is SGHTA and CDR2 is FQGNSA. Losses at the gene ends were 0 bases for V and 5 bases for J; bases not matched to a gene: 10. CDR3 DNA sequence: TGTGCCAGCAGCTTAGCTTCACTAGCGGGAGGGTTAATCGACGAGCAGTACTTC. As protein: CASSLASLAGGLIDEQYF.

The V gene is TRBV16, the J gene TRBJ2-6, with 7 bases fitting TRBD1. Germline V CDR1 and CDR2: KGHSY, FQNENV. The V segment lost 5 bases and the J segment 2 bases; nucleotides outside the gene matches: 3. This CDR3 comprises 15 residues. CDR3: CASSSDRAGANVLTF. The DNA for the CDR3 is TGTGCCAGCAGCAGCGACAGGGCTGGGGCCAACGTCCTGACTTTC.

This sequence joins TRBV4-3 and TRBJ2-1; weak D call: TRBD2 (6 bases). V shed 4 bases and J shed 9 bases, with 16 bases lying between them. Germline CDR1 and CDR2: LGHNA and YSLEER. The CDR3 sequence is 14 residues long. The CDR3 DNA follows: TGCGCCAGCAGCCTATCGACTAGTAGCGGTGAGCAGTTCTTC. Translated: CASSLSTSSGEQFF.

This sequence joins TRBV4-1 and TRBJ2-7; D might be TRBD1 or TRBD2, each matching 5 bases. The CDR3 is 11 residues long. Trimming removed 3 bases from V and 6 bases from J, with 6 bases in between. CDR1 is MGHRA and CDR2 is YSYEKL in the germline V gene. CDR3 protein: CASSQGTEQYF. The CDR3 nucleotides are TGCGCCAGCAGCCAGGGGACCGAGCAGTACTTC.

The chain joins TRBV7-6 to TRBJ2-1; 13 bases are a match to TRBD2. CDR1 SGHVS and CDR2 FNYEAQ come from the germline V gene. This CDR3 region has 16 residues. After removal of 1 base from V and 8 bases from J, the junction contained 5 bases not matched to a gene. CDR3 region: CASSLGTSGSNHEQFF. The CDR3 nucleotides are TGTGCCAGCAGCTTAGGGACTAGCGGGAGCAACCATGAGCAGTTCTTC.

The count of this clone is one. This chain links TRBV4-3 with TRBJ2-7, with 7 bases that match TRBD1. This CDR3 is 16 amino acids long. Looked up from germline, CDR1 is LGHNA and CDR2 is YSLEER. Germline trimming cut 4 bases from V and 0 bases from J; bases unmatched to any gene: 9. CDR3 nucleotide sequence: TGCGCCAGCAGCCGACATAGGACAGGTATCTCCTACGAGCAGTACTTC. This gives the protein CASSRHRTGISYEQYF.

J is TRBJ2-7 and V is TRBV29-1; D is possibly TRBD2 (6 bases). CDR3 length: 15 residues. Germline CDR1 reads SQVTM; CDR2 reads ANQGSEA. Trimming pared 2 bases from V and 0 bases from J, leaving 14 bases between. The CDR3 bases are TGCAGCGTTGAACGGGGGTTGGGGAGCTCCTACGAGCAGTACTTC. It is translated as CSVERGLGSSYEQYF.

The genes are TRBV6-1 and TRBJ2-5; 11 bases are shared with TRBD1. Germline V gene lookup returns CDR1 MNHNS and CDR2 SASEGT. There are 14 residues in the CDR3. V gave up 7 bases and J gave up 5 bases; unmatched junction bases: 6. The CDR3 sequence is CASKMGQGDETQYF. Written as DNA, the CDR3 is TGTGCCAGCAAAATGGGACAGGGGGACGAGACCCAGTACTTC.

This chain's CDR3 is CASSESRVAEDYNEQFF. The CDR3 DNA reads TGTGCCAGCAGTGAATCGAGGGTTGCGGAGGACTACAATGAGCAGTTCTTC. V is TRBV25-1 and J is TRBJ2-1, with D possibly TRBD2 on 5 matching bases. V lost 1 base, J lost 3 bases, and 16 bases lay in between. This CDR3 comprises 17 residues. Germline V gene data show CDR1 as MGHDK and CDR2 as SYGVNS.